This TCR beta chain is from a study of T cells in Graves' hyperthyroidism and ophthalmopathy. Remarks on this clonotype: The antigen is unknown.

Trimming took off 3 bases at V and 0 bases at J, with 15 bases between the two ends. Germline V lookup: CDR1 KGHSH, CDR2 LQKENI. The CDR3 extends over 17 amino acids. Amplification yielded TCR beta CDR3 regions, with RNA transcripts as the source. The HTBI set primed first-round TCR CDR3 RT-PCR. TCRdb analysed the multiplex PCR reads with MiXCR anew, one entry per CDR3 protein. The data show around 500,000 distinct CDR3 sequences, about 15% seen once. General study results and limits: A model built on 13 V-J features separated ophthalmopathy from stable hyperthyroidism.

The chain uses TRBV18 and TRBJ1-5; no clear D gene. Material: blood. The source of this sequence is a woman aged 18-30 years with Graves' hyperthyroidism. The CDR3 loop is CASSPAMVSSSNQPQHF. CDR3 bases: TGTGCCAGCTCACCCGCGATGGTTTCTAGTAGCAATCAGCCCCAGCATTTT.